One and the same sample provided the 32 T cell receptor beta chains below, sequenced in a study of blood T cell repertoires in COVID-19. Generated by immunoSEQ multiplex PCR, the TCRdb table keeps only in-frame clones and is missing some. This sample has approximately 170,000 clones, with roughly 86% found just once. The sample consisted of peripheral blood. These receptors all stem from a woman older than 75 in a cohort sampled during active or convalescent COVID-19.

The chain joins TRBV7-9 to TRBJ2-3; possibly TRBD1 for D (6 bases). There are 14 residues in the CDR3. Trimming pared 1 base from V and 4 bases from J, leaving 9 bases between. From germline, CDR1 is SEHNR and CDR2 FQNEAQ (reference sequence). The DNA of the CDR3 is TGTGCCAGCAGCTTAGACAGGGTACCAGATACGCAGTATTTT. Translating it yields CASSLDRVPDTQYF.

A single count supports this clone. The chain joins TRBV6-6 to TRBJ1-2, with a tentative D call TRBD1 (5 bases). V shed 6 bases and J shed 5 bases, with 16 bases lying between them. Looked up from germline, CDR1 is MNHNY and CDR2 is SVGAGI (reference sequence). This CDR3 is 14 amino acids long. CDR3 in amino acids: CASRFAGNPYGYTF. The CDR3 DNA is TGTGCCAGCAGATTCGCAGGGAACCCTTATGGCTACACCTTC.

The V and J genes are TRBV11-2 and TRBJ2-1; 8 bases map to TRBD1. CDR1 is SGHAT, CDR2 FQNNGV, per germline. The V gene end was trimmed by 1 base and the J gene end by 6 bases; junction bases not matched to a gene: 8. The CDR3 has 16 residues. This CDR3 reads CASSLVATGVLNEQFF. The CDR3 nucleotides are TGTGCCAGCAGCTTAGTCGCGACAGGGGTCCTCAATGAGCAGTTCTTC.

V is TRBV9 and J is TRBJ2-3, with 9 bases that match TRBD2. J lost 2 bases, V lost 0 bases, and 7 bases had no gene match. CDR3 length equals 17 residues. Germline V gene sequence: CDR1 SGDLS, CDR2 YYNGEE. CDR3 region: CASSVAQAGGLTDTQYF. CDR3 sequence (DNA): TGTGCCAGCAGCGTAGCTCAAGCGGGGGGCCTCACAGATACGCAGTATTTT.

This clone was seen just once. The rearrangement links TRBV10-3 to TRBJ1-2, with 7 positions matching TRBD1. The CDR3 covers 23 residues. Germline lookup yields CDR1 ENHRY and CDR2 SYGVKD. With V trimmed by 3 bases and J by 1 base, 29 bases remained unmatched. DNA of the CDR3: TGTGCCATCAGTGATCGAGCAGGGGGACAAGGAAGGGGGAGTACTCGTCTTAACTATGGCTACACCTTC. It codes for CAISDRAGGQGRGSTRLNYGYTF.

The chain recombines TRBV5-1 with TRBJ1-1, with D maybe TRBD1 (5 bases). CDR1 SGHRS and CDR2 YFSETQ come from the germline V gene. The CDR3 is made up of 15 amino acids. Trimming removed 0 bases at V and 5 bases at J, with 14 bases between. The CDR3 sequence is CASSLAWGEETEAFF. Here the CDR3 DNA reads TGCGCCAGCAGCTTGGCCTGGGGGGAGGAAACTGAAGCTTTCTTT.

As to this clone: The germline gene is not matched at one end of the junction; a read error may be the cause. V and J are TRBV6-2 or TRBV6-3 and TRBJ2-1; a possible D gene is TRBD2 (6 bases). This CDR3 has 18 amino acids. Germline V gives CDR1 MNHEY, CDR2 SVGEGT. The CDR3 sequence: CASSFDQTRGFSHNEQFF. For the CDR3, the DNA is TGTGCCAGCAGTTTCGATCAAACACGGGGGTTCTCCCACAATGAGCAGTTCTTC.

The CDR3 reads CSAGEGQPQHF. CDR3 nucleotide sequence: TGCAGTGCCGGGGAAGGTCAGCCCCAGCATTTT. The chain employs TRBV20-1 and TRBJ1-5; D is unclear. This CDR3 contains 11 residues. Germline V gene data show CDR1 as DFQATT and CDR2 as SNEGSKA (reference sequence). Trimming cost V 6 bases and J 6 bases, with 9 bases left between them.

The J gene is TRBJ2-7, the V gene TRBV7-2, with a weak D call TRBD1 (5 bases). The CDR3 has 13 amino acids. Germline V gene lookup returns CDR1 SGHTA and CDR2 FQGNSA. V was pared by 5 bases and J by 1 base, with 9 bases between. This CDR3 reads CASSVQGSYEQYV. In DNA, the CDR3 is TGTGCCAGCAGCGTTCAGGGATCCTACGAGCAGTACGTC.

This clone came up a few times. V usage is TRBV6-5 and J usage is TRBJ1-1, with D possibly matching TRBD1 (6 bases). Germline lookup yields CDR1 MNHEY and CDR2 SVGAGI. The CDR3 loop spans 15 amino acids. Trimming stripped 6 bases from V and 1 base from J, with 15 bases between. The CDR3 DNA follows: TGTGCCAGCAGCTTACGCAGGGGCCGGAACACTGAAGCTTTCTTT. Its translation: CASSLRRGRNTEAFF.

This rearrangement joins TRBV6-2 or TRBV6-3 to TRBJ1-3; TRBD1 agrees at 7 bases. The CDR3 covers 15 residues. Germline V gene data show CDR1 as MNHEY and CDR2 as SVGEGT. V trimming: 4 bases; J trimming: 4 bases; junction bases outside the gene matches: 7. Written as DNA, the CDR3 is TGTGCCAGCAGTTCGACCGGGACAGTCGGAAACACCATATATTTT. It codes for CASSSTGTVGNTIYF.

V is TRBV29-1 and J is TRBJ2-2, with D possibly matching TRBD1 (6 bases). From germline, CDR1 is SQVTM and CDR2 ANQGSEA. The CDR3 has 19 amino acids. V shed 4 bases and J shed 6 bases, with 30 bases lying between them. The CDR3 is CSVVAQPTGYYGLAGELFF. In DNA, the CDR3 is TGCAGCGTTGTCGCCCAACCGACAGGCTATTATGGTCTCGCCGGGGAGCTGTTTTTT.

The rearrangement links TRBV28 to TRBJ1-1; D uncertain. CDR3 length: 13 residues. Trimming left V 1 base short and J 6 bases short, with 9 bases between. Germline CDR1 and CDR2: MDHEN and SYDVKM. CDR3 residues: CASSLYGPSEAFF. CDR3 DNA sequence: TGTGCCAGCAGTTTATATGGGCCTTCTGAAGCTTTCTTT.

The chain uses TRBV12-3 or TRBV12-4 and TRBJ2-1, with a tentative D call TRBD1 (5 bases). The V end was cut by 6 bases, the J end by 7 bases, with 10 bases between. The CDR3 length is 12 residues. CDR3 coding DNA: TGTGCCAGCAGCCCCACAGGAAATGAGCAGTTCTTC. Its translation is CASSPTGNEQFF.

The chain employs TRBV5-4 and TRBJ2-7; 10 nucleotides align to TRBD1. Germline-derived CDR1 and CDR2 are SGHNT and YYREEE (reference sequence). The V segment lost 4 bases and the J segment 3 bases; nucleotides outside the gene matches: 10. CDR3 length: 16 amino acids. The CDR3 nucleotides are TGTGCCAGCAGCCCGTCGACAGGGGGCGATAGCTACGAGCAGTACTTC. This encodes CASSPSTGGDSYEQYF.

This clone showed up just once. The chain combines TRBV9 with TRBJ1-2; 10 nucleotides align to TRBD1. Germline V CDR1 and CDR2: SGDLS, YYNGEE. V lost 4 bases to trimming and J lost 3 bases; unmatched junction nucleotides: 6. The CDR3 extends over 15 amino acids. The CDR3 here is CASSRPGTGDYGYTF. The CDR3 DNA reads TGTGCCAGCAGCCGACCCGGGACAGGGGACTATGGCTACACCTTC.

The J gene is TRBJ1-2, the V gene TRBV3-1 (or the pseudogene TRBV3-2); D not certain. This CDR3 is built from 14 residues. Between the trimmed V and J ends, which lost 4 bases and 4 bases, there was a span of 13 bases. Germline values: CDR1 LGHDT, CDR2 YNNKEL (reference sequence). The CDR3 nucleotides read TGTGCCAGCAGCCCAACTGATATTAGCTATGGCTACACCTTC. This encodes CASSPTDISYGYTF.

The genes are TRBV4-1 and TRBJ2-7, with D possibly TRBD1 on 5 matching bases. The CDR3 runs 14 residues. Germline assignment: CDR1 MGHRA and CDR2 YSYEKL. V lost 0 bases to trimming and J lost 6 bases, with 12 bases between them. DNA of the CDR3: TGCGCCAGCAGCCAAGAATCAGGGTTAGGCGAGCAGTACTTC. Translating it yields CASSQESGLGEQYF.

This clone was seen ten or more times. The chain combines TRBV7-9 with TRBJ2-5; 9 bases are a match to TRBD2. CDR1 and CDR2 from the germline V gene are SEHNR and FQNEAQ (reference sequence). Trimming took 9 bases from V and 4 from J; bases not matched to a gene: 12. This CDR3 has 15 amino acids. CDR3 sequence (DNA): TGTGCCAGTAGTATAGCGGGGGACCCACGAGAGACCCAGTACTTC. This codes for CASSIAGDPRETQYF.

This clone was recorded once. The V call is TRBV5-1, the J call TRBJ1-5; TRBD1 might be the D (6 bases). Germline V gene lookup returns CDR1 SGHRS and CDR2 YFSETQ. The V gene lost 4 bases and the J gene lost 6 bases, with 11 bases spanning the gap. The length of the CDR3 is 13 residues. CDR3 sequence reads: CASSPQGSQPQHF. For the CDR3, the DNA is TGCGCCAGCAGCCCACAGGGATCTCAGCCCCAGCATTTT.

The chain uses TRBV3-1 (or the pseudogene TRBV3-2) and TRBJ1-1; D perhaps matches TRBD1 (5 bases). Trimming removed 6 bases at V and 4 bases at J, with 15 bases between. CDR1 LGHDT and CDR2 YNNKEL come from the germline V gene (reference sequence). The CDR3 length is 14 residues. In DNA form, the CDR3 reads TGTGCCAGCAGTCACCGAGGGGAGGCCACTGAAGCTTTCTTT. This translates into CASSHRGEATEAFF.

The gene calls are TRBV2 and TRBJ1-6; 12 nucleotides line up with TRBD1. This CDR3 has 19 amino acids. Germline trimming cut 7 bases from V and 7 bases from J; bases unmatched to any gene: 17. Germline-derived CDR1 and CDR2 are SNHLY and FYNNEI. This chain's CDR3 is CASNVPGQGAPSWNSPLHF. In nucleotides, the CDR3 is TGTGCCAGCAATGTCCCGGGACAGGGGGCCCCCTCTTGGAATTCACCCCTCCACTTT.

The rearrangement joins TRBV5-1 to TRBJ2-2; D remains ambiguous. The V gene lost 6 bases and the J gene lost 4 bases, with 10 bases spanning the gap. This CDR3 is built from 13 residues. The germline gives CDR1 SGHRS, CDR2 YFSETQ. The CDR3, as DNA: TGCGCCAGCACCCCTCGAGGCACCGGGGAGCTGTTTTTT. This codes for CASTPRGTGELFF.

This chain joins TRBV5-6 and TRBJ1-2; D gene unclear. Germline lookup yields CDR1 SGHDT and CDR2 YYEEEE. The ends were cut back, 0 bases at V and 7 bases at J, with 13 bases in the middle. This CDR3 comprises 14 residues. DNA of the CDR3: TGTGCCAGCAGCTTGGACTATACATCACCTGGCTACACCTTC. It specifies CASSLDYTSPGYTF.

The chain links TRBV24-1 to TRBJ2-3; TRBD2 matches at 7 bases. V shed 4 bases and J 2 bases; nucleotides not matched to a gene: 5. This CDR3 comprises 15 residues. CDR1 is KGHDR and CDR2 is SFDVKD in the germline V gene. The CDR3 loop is CATSDQAGFTDTQYF. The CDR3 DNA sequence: TGTGCCACCAGTGACCAAGCGGGATTCACAGATACGCAGTATTTT.

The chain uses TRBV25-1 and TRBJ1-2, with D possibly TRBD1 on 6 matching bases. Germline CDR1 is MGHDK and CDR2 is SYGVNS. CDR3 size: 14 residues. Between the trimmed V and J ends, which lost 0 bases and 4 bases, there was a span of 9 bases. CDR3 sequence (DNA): TGTGCCAGCAGTGAATACGGGGGGCCCTATGGCTACACCTTC. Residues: CASSEYGGPYGYTF.

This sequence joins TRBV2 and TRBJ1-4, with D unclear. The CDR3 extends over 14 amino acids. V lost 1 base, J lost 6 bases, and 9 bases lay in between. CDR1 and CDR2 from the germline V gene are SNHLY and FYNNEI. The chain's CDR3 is CASSEGRGDEKLFF. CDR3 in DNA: TGTGCCAGCAGTGAAGGTCGGGGTGATGAAAAACTGTTTTTT.

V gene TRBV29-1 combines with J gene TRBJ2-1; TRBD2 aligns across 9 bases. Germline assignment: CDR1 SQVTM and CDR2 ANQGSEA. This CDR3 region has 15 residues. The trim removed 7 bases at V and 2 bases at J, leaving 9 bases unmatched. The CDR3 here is CSALGAGGPYNEQFF. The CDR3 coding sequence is TGCAGCGCCCTTGGAGCGGGAGGACCCTACAATGAGCAGTTCTTC.

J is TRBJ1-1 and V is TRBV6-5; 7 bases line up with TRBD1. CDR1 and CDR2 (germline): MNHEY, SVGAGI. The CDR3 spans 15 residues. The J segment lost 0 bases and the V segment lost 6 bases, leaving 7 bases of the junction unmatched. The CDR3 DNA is TGTGCCAGCAGGCGGGGACAGCTGATGAACACTGAAGCTTTCTTT. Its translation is CASRRGQLMNTEAFF.

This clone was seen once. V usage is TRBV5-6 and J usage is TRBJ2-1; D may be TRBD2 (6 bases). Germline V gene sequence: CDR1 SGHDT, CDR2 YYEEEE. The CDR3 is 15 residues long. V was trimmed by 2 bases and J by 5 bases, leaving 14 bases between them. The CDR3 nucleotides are TGTGCCAGCAGCTTAAGACGGGAGTTTAACAATGAGCAGTTCTTC. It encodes CASSLRREFNNEQFF.

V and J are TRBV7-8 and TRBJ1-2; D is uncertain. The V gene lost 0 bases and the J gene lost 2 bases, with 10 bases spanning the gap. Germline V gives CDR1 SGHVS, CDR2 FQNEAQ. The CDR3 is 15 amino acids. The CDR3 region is CASSLARVKNYGYTF. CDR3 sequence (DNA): TGTGCCAGCAGCTTAGCGAGGGTGAAAAACTATGGCTACACCTTC.

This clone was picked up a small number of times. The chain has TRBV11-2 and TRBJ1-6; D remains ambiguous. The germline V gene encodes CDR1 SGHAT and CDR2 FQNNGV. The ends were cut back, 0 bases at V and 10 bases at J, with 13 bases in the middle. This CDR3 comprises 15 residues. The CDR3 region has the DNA TGTGCCAGCAGCTTAGAACCGGGAGTCAGGTCACCCCTCCACTTT. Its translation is CASSLEPGVRSPLHF.